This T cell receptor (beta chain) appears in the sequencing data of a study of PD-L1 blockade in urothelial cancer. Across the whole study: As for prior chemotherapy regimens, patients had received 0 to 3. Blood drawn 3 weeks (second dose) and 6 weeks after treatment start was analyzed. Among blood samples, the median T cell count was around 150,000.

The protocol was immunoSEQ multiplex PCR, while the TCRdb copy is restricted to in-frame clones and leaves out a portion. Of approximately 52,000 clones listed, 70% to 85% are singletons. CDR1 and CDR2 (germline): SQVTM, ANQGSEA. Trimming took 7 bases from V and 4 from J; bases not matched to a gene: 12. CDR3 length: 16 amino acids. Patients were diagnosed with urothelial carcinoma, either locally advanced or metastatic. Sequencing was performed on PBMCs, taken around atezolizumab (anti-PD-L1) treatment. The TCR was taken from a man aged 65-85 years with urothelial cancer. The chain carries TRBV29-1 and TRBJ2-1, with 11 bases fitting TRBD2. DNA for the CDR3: TGCAGCGCCGAAACCCCACTAGCGGGGGATTACAATGAGCAGTTCTTC. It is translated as CSAETPLAGDYNEQFF.